The rows below give T cell receptor beta chains drawn from one sample of a study of patients and donors after allogeneic stem cell transplantation. TCRdb redid the calling of the RT-PCR reads with MiXCR, one entry per CDR3 protein. The sample carries about 150,000 distinct CDR3 sequences, 30% to 45% recorded once. The sequencing input was blood, either unsorted or a sorted T cell fraction (not recorded which). All receptors derive from a human donor who was either an allogeneic HSCT recipient or a stem cell or donor lymphocyte infusion donor (not recorded which). It is not recorded whose cells these are; they may come from a transplant donor. Both conserved end residues are part of each CDR3. The D gene is left open where the match is weak. Part of the rows lack a size; the others show once, few, many or a class for expanded clones.

DNA: TGTGCCATCAGTGAGGGACAGGGTCTAGGAGCCCAGCATTTT; CDR3: CAISEGQGLGAQHF; D: TRBD1; J: TRBJ1-5; V: TRBV10-3; size: -
DNA: TGTGCCAGCATCTCTCCAGGAAGCCGGAACACTGAAGCTTTCTTT; CDR3: CASISPGSRNTEAFF; D: -; J: TRBJ1-1; V: TRBV7-9; size: -
DNA: TGTGCCAGCAGCTTAGTGGGGGGGGCTACACCCAATGAGCAGTTCTTC; CDR3: CASSLVGGATPNEQFF; D: -; J: TRBJ2-1; V: TRBV7-2; size: -
DNA: TGTGCCAGCCTCCGGTTAGCCAAAAACATTCAGTACTTC; CDR3: CASLRLAKNIQYF; D: -; J: TRBJ2-4; V: TRBV2; size: few
DNA: TGCAGCGTTACGGAGGGGGCCGGGGAGCTGTTTTTT; CDR3: CSVTEGAGELFF; D: -; J: TRBJ2-2; V: TRBV29-1; size: -
DNA: TGTGCCAGCAGTGCGGTCGGGGGCTTTGGGGCCAACGTCCTGACTTTC; CDR3: CASSAVGGFGANVLTF; D: -; J: TRBJ2-6; V: TRBV25-1; size: few
DNA: TGTGCCAGCAGCCAACATATGGGGCCGAGCTCCTATAATTCACCCCTCCACTTT; CDR3: CASSQHMGPSSYNSPLHF; D: -; J: TRBJ1-6; V: TRBV3-1; size: few
DNA: TGTGCCAGCAGCGCCCGACAGGGCCTCTATGGCTACACCTTC; CDR3: CASSARQGLYGYTF; D: TRBD1; J: TRBJ1-2; V: TRBV7-9; size: -
DNA: TGTGCCAGCAGTTGGGACAGGGTGTATGGCTACACCTTC; CDR3: CASSWDRVYGYTF; D: TRBD1; J: TRBJ1-2; V: TRBV6-5; size: -
DNA: TGCAGCGTAGACGATCGATGGTTGAACACTGAAGCTTTCTTT; CDR3: CSVDDRWLNTEAFF; D: -; J: TRBJ1-1; V: TRBV29-1; size: -
DNA: TGTGCCAGCAGTTTATTATCCCGGGGGGGTGGAGGCTACACCTTC; CDR3: CASSLLSRGGGGYTF; D: -; J: TRBJ1-2; V: TRBV12-3/TRBV12-4; size: few
DNA: TGCAGCGCATTCGGACAGGCCCCCAATCAGCCCCAGCATTTT; CDR3: CSAFGQAPNQPQHF; D: TRBD1; J: TRBJ1-5; V: TRBV20-1; size: few
DNA: TGTGCCAGCAGTTACTCCCGCGGGGGGGCCTACGAGCAGTACTTC; CDR3: CASSYSRGGAYEQYF; D: TRBD2; J: TRBJ2-7; V: TRBV6-6; size: -
DNA: TGTGCCAGCAGGCTACAGGGTTTGGGGGGCTACACCTTC; CDR3: CASRLQGLGGYTF; D: -; J: TRBJ1-2; V: TRBV12-3/TRBV12-4; size: -
DNA: TGTGCCACCAGTGATTCATTGGCGGACAGTGAAAAACTGTTTTTT; CDR3: CATSDSLADSEKLFF; D: -; J: TRBJ1-4; V: TRBV24-1; size: once
DNA: TGCAGCGTTGAGGCCAGGGCTGGAAACACCATATATTTT; CDR3: CSVEARAGNTIYF; D: -; J: TRBJ1-3; V: TRBV29-1; size: few
DNA: TGTGCCAGCACTCGGGACAGGGGTGAAAAACTGTTTTTT; CDR3: CASTRDRGEKLFF; D: TRBD1; J: TRBJ1-4; V: TRBV3-1; size: -
DNA: TGTGCCAGCAGTACCCGGACAGGGGCGAGCACTGAAGCTTTCTTT; CDR3: CASSTRTGASTEAFF; D: TRBD1; J: TRBJ1-1; V: TRBV6-2/TRBV6-3; size: -
DNA: TGCGCCAGCAGCTTCGATCCAGGAACCTACAATGAGCAGTTCTTC; CDR3: CASSFDPGTYNEQFF; D: -; J: TRBJ2-1; V: TRBV5-1; size: few
DNA: TGTGCCAGCAGCTTAAACCCTCCCTATGGAGCGGGGGGCACCTACAATGAGCAGTTCTTC; CDR3: CASSLNPPYGAGGTYNEQFF; D: TRBD2; J: TRBJ2-1; V: TRBV7-3; size: -
DNA: TGCAGTGCTAGAGATCATATAACAGACTCTGGAAACACCATATATTTT; CDR3: CSARDHITDSGNTIYF; D: -; J: TRBJ1-3; V: TRBV20-1; size: -